Listed below are T cell receptor beta chains from one sample, sequenced in a study of radiotherapy plus CTLA-4 blockade in lung cancer. The assay was immunoSEQ multiplex PCR, and TCRdb's table has in-frame clones only and misses some. The table includes about 73,000 clones, around 86% detected once. Sequenced material: peripheral blood, taken from a patient treated with radiotherapy plus ipilimumab. These receptors came from a human donor with non-small cell lung cancer that progressed on radiotherapy plus ipilimumab. The CDR3 runs from the conserved cysteine through the conserved F or W. Each record gives: V gene, D gene, clone size, J gene, CDR3 DNA, CDR3 protein. A D gene is named only where the DNA matches it firmly. Some rows mark clone size as missing; the rest say once, few, many or name a class of expanded clone.

TRBV7-2	NA	NA	TRBJ1-1	TGTGCCAGCAGCTCGAGACAGGCCCCTGAAGCTTTCTTT	CASSSRQAPEAFF
TRBV29-1	TRBD1	NA	TRBJ2-5	TGCAGCACTGGACAGGGGGTAGGAGAGACCCAGTACTTC	CSTGQGVGETQYF
TRBV29-1	TRBD2	NA	TRBJ2-5	TGCAGCGTTGTAGCGGGCGCAGACGGGGAGACCCAGTACTTC	CSVVAGADGETQYF
TRBV6-1	NA	NA	TRBJ2-7	TGTGCCAGCAGAACTACCCGGGGCACCTACGAGCAGTACTTC	CASRTTRGTYEQYF
TRBV2	NA	NA	TRBJ1-4	TGTGCCAGCGATAAAGGGCAGGCTAATGAAAAACTGTTTTTT	CASDKGQANEKLFF
TRBV27	TRBD1	NA	TRBJ2-3	TGTGCCAGCAGGACCCCGGACAGGGGGCGGGAAGATACGCAGTATTTT	CASRTPDRGREDTQYF
TRBV9	TRBD2	NA	TRBJ2-3	TGTGCCAGCAGCGAAACTAGCGGGCGGGATACGCAGTATTTT	CASSETSGRDTQYF
TRBV6-1	NA	NA	TRBJ1-5	TGTGCCAGCAGTGAAGGGGACACCAATCAGCCCCAGCATTTT	CASSEGDTNQPQHF
TRBV4-1	TRBD2	NA	TRBJ2-7	TGCGCCAGCAGCCAAGAGGAAGCGGGAGGGCCCTACGAGCAGTACTTC	CASSQEEAGGPYEQYF
TRBV7-9	NA	NA	TRBJ1-1	TGTGCCAGCACCAAGGGTAGGGACACTGAAGCTTTCTTT	CASTKGRDTEAFF
TRBV5-1	NA	NA	TRBJ1-5	TGCGCCAGCAGCTTGGGGTCGGGAAGCGAGGTCCAGCATTTT	CASSLGSGSEVQHF
TRBV2	NA	NA	TRBJ2-1	TGTGCCAGCTACTCTCCGGGGTTCTACAATGAGCAGTTCTTC	CASYSPGFYNEQFF
TRBV5-1	TRBD2	NA	TRBJ2-2	TGCGCCAGCAGCGCGTCTAGCGGGAGGTTTGCCGGGGAGCTGTTTTTT	CASSASSGRFAGELFF
TRBV6-1	NA	once	TRBJ1-2	TGTGCCAGCAGTGAATCCCCCTTTTTCAGTCTGGGGGACCATGGCTACACCTTC	CASSESPFFSLGDHGYTF